This TCR beta chain was found in a study of T cell repertoires in cytomegalovirus infection. Turning to the study itself: Evidence of both CMV infection and a matching HLA type came from public TCR beta signatures.

Each CDR3 protein is one row after TCRdb ran MiXCR on the reads. The profile shows about 180,000 distinct CDR3 sequences, roughly 14% of them singletons. The V gene lost 1 base and the J gene lost 0 bases, with 7 bases spanning the gap. The CDR3 loop spans 15 amino acids. Germline V CDR1 and CDR2: SNHLY, FYNNEI. This clonotype has at least ten counts. The clonotype originates from a human donor in good health (CMV status not recorded). Some clones in this sample may be carry-over from other donors' samples. The sequencing sample was made of PBMCs. The chain recombines TRBV2 with TRBJ1-5; no reliable D call. CDR3 loop: CASSEDIYSNQPQHF. CDR3 nucleotide sequence: TGTGCCAGCAGTGAAGACATCTATAGCAATCAGCCCCAGCATTTT.